A single sample is the source of the 2 T cell receptor beta chains below, sequenced in a study of beta chain features in type 1 diabetes. Since all of the isolated RNA was reverse transcribed, expressed TCRB transcripts were what got sequenced. Method: immunoSEQ multiplex PCR; TCRdb's copy keeps in-frame clones and lacks some. The sample gives 500,000 to 850,000 clones, about an eighth of which show up once; roughly 0.04% is in the top ten. These receptors' targets are unknown. Whole-study findings and limits: Within each of all four CD4+ subsets, Type 1 diabetes patients had TCRB CDR3s that were moderately but significantly shorter.

The sequencing sample was made of naive CD4+ T cells from blood. All receptors come from a man aged 18-30 years with type 1 diabetes.

Turning to this clone: The sample contains more than one DNA sequence encoding this CDR3. This chain joins TRBV6-1 and TRBJ2-5; 7 bases are shared with TRBD1. The ends lost 1 base at V and 3 bases at J; junction bases unmatched: 2. The CDR3 consists of 14 residues. Germline V CDR1 and CDR2: MNHNS, SASEGT. CDR3 bases: TGTGCCAGCAGTGAAGGTACAGGGGAAGAGACCCAGTACTTC. It is translated as CASSEGTGEETQYF.

The chain carries TRBV28 and TRBJ2-7, with D unclear. V was pared by 6 bases and J by 2 bases, with 8 bases between. The length of the CDR3 is 12 residues. Germline CDR1 is MDHEN and CDR2 is SYDVKM. The CDR3, as DNA: TGTGCCAGCAGCCAAATCCCCTACGAGCAGTACTTC. Its translation: CASSQIPYEQYF.